This T cell receptor (beta chain) originates from a study of CD8+ T cells in alopecia areata. Notes on the study in general: A great number of expanded lesional clones endured in scalp and blood during tofacitinib. Just one nonresponder means the tie between baseline CD8+ expansion and response stays uncertain. Scalp specimens additionally yield sequences from normal skin's resident alphabeta T cells.

Treatment here: oral pan-JAK inhibitor, 5-10 mg twice daily. Researchers gathered lesional scalp punch biopsies and peripheral blood from patients with alopecia areata. RNA, once extracted, was reverse transcribed into cDNA for use as the sequencing template. Sequenced by immunoSEQ multiplex PCR; TCRdb stores in-frame clones only, minus some. The profile shows about 140,000 clones, 86% of them singletons. Concerning this clone itself: Its cognate antigen is unknown.

The trim removed 5 bases at V and 7 bases at J, leaving 4 bases unmatched. From germline, CDR1 is MNHEY and CDR2 SMNVEV (reference sequence). The length of the CDR3 is 13 residues. The rearrangement uses TRBV27 and TRBJ2-7, with 11 bases that match TRBD2. The origin of this receptor is a human donor with alopecia areata. The starting material was CD8+ T cells sorted from blood, obtained at week 4, from a patient treated with tofacitinib. This CDR3 reads CASSETSGEEQYF. CDR3 DNA: TGTGCCAGCAGTGAGACTAGCGGGGAAGAGCAGTACTTC.